The 27 T cell receptor beta chains given below trace back to one sample, sequenced in a study of T-cell reconstitution after alpha-beta-depleted transplantation in children. Preparation of the TCRbeta library was carried out with unique molecular identifiers. One entry per CDR3 protein, called by TCRdb with MiXCR from the PCR reads. The sample yields around 410,000 distinct CDR3 sequences, approximately 11% seen once. The sample consisted of PBMCs from the stem cell graft donor, taken from the stem cell graft. The receptors were gathered from a human donor who donated a stem cell graft to a child with acute myeloid leukemia.

The sample holds a few counts of this clonotype. The genes are TRBV7-2 and TRBJ1-2; tentatively, D is TRBD1 (6 bases). CDR1 is SGHTA and CDR2 is FQGNSA in the germline V gene. The CDR3 spans 15 residues. Trimming removed 1 base from V and 7 bases from J, with 16 bases in between. The CDR3 coding sequence is TGTGCCAGCAGCTTAGGAACAGGGCGGGCAGCTGGCTACACCTTC. Encoded protein: CASSLGTGRAAGYTF.

The chain has TRBV7-2 and TRBJ2-7; 9 bases match TRBD2. Germline CDR1 is SGHTA and CDR2 is FQGNSA. This CDR3 has 15 amino acids. V dropped 2 bases and J dropped 7; count of bases not matched to a gene: 9. CDR3 amino acids: CASSLWLAGSWEQYF. As DNA, the CDR3 is TGTGCCAGCAGCTTATGGCTAGCGGGATCGTGGGAGCAGTACTTC. The variable domain in full, with the rest retrieved from reference TRBV7-2 and TRBJ2-7, is GAGVSQSPSNKVTEKGKDVELRCDPISGHTALYWYRQSLGQGLEFLIYFQGNSAPDKSGLPSDRFSAERTGGSVSTLTIQRTQQEDSAVYLCASSLWLAGSWEQYFGPGTRLTVT.

This clonotype has only a few counts. The chain recombines TRBV20-1 with TRBJ1-1; D remains ambiguous. The V end lost 6 bases, the J end lost 0 bases, and 11 bases lay between the germline ends. The CDR3 sequence is 13 residues long. Germline loops: CDR1 DFQATT, CDR2 SNEGSKA (reference sequence). The CDR3 spells CSAPDGVNTEAFF. DNA for the CDR3: TGCAGTGCCCCTGACGGAGTGAACACTGAAGCTTTCTTT.

The sample holds a few counts of this clonotype. The chain combines TRBV12-3 or TRBV12-4 with TRBJ2-5; a possible D gene is TRBD2 (6 bases). This CDR3 comprises 11 residues. Deletions cut 8 bases from V and 5 bases from J, with 9 bases between. CDR3 sequence (DNA): TGTGCCAGCGCAGGGAGGGAGACCCAGTACTTC. It yields the protein CASAGRETQYF.

This clonotype was seen only a few times. The chain uses TRBV29-1 and TRBJ2-2, with 8 bases aligning to TRBD1. The CDR3 is 14 amino acids. With 5 bases clipped from V and 3 bases from J, the junction kept 5 bases outside the gene matches. The germline CDR1 and CDR2 sequences are SQVTM and ANQGSEA. Here the CDR3 reads CSVRRGPDTGELFF. The CDR3 bases are TGCAGCGTTCGCAGGGGGCCGGACACCGGGGAGCTGTTTTTT.

This clonotype was found many times. This chain connects TRBV12-3 or TRBV12-4 to TRBJ1-3; D gene uncertain. CDR3 length equals 14 residues. Deletions cut 7 bases from V and 0 bases from J, with 10 bases between. CDR3 DNA: TGTGCCAGCACCCCTCAGAGCTCTGGAAACACCATATATTTT. Translating it yields CASTPQSSGNTIYF.

The V and J genes are TRBV5-5 and TRBJ2-3, with TRBD2 identical over 12 bases. The junction had 4 bases not matched to a gene; V was cut back by 5 bases and J by 0 bases. In germline, CDR1 is SGHKS, CDR2 YYEKEE (reference sequence). The CDR3 is 16 amino acids. The CDR3: CASRSGTSGSTDTQYF. For the CDR3, the DNA is TGTGCCAGCAGATCCGGGACTAGCGGGAGCACAGATACGCAGTATTTT.

V gene TRBV3-1 combines with J gene TRBJ2-3; 8 bases match TRBD2. With 1 base clipped from V and 2 bases from J, the junction kept 5 bases outside the gene matches. Germline-derived CDR1 and CDR2 are LGHDT and YNNKEL (reference sequence). This CDR3 comprises 16 residues. This chain's CDR3 is CASSQVAGGLTDTQYF. The CDR3 DNA follows: TGTGCCAGCAGCCAAGTGGCGGGGGGACTCACAGATACGCAGTATTTT.

The table lists this clonotype with many counts. The rearrangement links TRBV20-1 to TRBJ2-6, with no clear D. Germline V lookup: CDR1 DFQATT, CDR2 SNEGSKA (reference sequence). Trimming pared 5 bases from V and 0 bases from J, leaving 5 bases between. The CDR3 is 13 residues long. The CDR3 coding sequence is TGCAGTGCTCAGCTCTCTGGGGCCAACGTCCTGACTTTC. Its protein product is CSAQLSGANVLTF.

This clonotype was observed a few times. The chain has TRBV5-1 and TRBJ2-5, with D unresolved. V was pared by 3 bases and J by 5 bases, with 14 bases between. CDR1 and CDR2 (germline): SGHRS, YFSETQ. The CDR3 length is 14 residues. The CDR3 here is CASSSLSLHETQYF. CDR3 DNA sequence: TGCGCCAGCAGCTCCCTCTCACTTCACGAGACCCAGTACTTC.

The chain combines TRBV7-2 with TRBJ2-7; D is possibly TRBD1 or TRBD2 (5 bases each). V lost 3 bases and J 5 bases, leaving 17 bases between the germline ends. This CDR3 region has 15 residues. Looked up from germline, CDR1 is SGHTA and CDR2 is FQGNSA. CDR3 in amino acids: CASSFTGTLSHEQYF. DNA for the CDR3: TGTGCCAGCAGCTTTACCGGGACCTTATCCCACGAGCAGTACTTC.

In nucleotides, the CDR3 is TGCAGTGCTATGCAGGGGGAGACCCAGTACTTC. Its translation: CSAMQGETQYF. The chain recombines TRBV20-1 with TRBJ2-5, with a weak D call TRBD1 (6 bases). The germline gives CDR1 DFQATT, CDR2 SNEGSKA (reference sequence). Trimming left V 4 bases short and J 5 bases short, with 8 bases between. The CDR3 extends over 11 amino acids.

CDR3 protein: CASRSTGLRTEAFF. Written as DNA, the CDR3 is TGTGCCAGCAGGTCAACAGGGTTGAGGACTGAAGCTTTCTTT. The rearrangement uses TRBV12-3 or TRBV12-4 and TRBJ1-1; perhaps TRBD1 as D (6 bases). The CDR3 covers 14 residues. Deletions cut 6 bases from V and 5 bases from J, with 16 bases between.

This clonotype was counted at least ten times. J is TRBJ2-2 and V is TRBV29-1; TRBD2 matches 11 bases. V shed 4 bases and J 6 bases; nucleotides not matched to a gene: 10. Germline V lookup: CDR1 SQVTM, CDR2 ANQGSEA. CDR3 length equals 16 residues. The CDR3 reads CSVGEPLAGGPGELFF. The CDR3 DNA is TGCAGCGTTGGAGAACCCTTAGCGGGGGGGCCCGGGGAGCTGTTTTTT.

This clonotype was observed a few times. The rearrangement uses TRBV12-3 or TRBV12-4 and TRBJ1-5, with TRBD1 as a possible D gene (6 bases). The CDR3 is 14 amino acids. Trimming stripped 4 bases from V and 7 bases from J, with 14 bases between. CDR3: CASSSDRRGQPQHF. The CDR3 region has the DNA TGTGCCAGCAGTTCCGACAGGCGGGGGCAGCCCCAGCATTTT.

This clonotype has only a few counts. The chain has TRBV5-1 and TRBJ2-7, with D possibly matching TRBD2 (6 bases). Germline CDR1 is SGHRS and CDR2 is YFSETQ. The CDR3 contains 14 residues. The V and J ends lost 4 bases and 3 bases respectively, with 14 bases between them. The chain's CDR3 is CASSDGTSIYEQYF. The CDR3 DNA follows: TGCGCCAGCAGCGACGGGACTTCCATCTACGAGCAGTACTTC.

This clonotype has more than one count but fewer than ten. The gene calls are TRBV10-1 and TRBJ2-3; tentatively, D is TRBD1 (6 bases). CDR1 and CDR2 (germline): WNHNN, SYGVQD (reference sequence). The CDR3 totals 15 residues. With 0 bases removed from V and 5 bases from J, the gap between germline ends came to 12 bases. The DNA for the CDR3 is TGCGCCAGCAGTGAGTCCCCAGGGGCGGTAGATACGCAGTATTTT. Amino acids: CASSESPGAVDTQYF.

The genes are TRBV6-5 and TRBJ1-4, with D maybe TRBD1 (6 bases). V was cut by 4 bases and J by 7 bases, with 19 bases left in between. The CDR3 length is 16 residues. Germline V lookup: CDR1 MNHEY, CDR2 SVGAGI. DNA for the CDR3: TGTGCCAGCAGTTCCACCTCGACAGGTCGGCGTGAAAAACTGTTTTTT. Translated, it gives CASSSTSTGRREKLFF.

The gene calls are TRBV15 and TRBJ2-1, with D tentatively TRBD2 (6 bases). The germline V gene has CDR1 LNHNV and CDR2 YYDKDF (reference sequence). The CDR3 is made up of 16 amino acids. V was trimmed by 0 bases and J by 5 bases, leaving 14 bases between them. DNA of the CDR3: TGTGCCACCAGCAGAGATCCACTAGCTTACCACAATGAGCAGTTCTTC. Encoded protein: CATSRDPLAYHNEQFF.

This clonotype appeared a few times. The chain carries TRBV25-1 and TRBJ2-7; TRBD2 aligns across 7 bases. Germline V gives CDR1 MGHDK, CDR2 SYGVNS. This CDR3 is built from 15 residues. V dropped 2 bases and J dropped 1; count of bases not matched to a gene: 5. The CDR3 DNA follows: TGTGCCAGCAGTGAAAGGGAGGGGAGATCCTACGAGCAGTACTTC. Translation: CASSEREGRSYEQYF.

This clonotype was counted a few times. V and J are TRBV3-1 and TRBJ2-1; D may be TRBD2 (6 bases). The V and J ends lost 2 bases and 0 bases respectively, with 14 bases between them. The CDR3 is 17 amino acids. The germline gives CDR1 LGHDT, CDR2 YNNKEL (reference sequence). CDR3 amino acids: CASSQMGGGISYNEQFF. CDR3 bases: TGTGCCAGCAGCCAAATGGGTGGGGGGATCTCCTACAATGAGCAGTTCTTC.

This chain joins TRBV4-3 and TRBJ2-7; a possible D gene is TRBD2 (6 bases). The ends were cut back, 2 bases at V and 2 bases at J, with 13 bases in the middle. The CDR3 has 15 residues. Germline loops: CDR1 LGHNA, CDR2 YSLEER. The CDR3 loop is CASSQRVAETYEQYF. DNA of the CDR3: TGCGCCAGCAGCCAAAGGGTAGCGGAAACCTACGAGCAGTACTTC.

This clonotype was observed many times. CDR3 sequence: CSARDLKGYNEQFF. CDR3 DNA: TGCAGTGCTAGAGATCTCAAGGGCTACAATGAGCAGTTCTTC. V gene TRBV20-1 combines with J gene TRBJ2-1; D is unclear. The CDR3 consists of 14 residues. Germline values: CDR1 DFQATT, CDR2 SNEGSKA (reference sequence). With 0 bases removed from V and 3 bases from J, the gap between germline ends came to 9 bases.

This clonotype was counted between two and nine times. The V gene is TRBV6-1, the J gene TRBJ1-4; D perhaps matches TRBD1 (5 bases). The CDR3 consists of 15 residues. Germline V CDR1 and CDR2: MNHNS, SASEGT. The germline V and J ends were trimmed by 7 bases and 11 bases, with 23 bases remaining between them. CDR3 loop: CASKTIGTDRMKLFF. The DNA of the CDR3 is TGTGCCAGCAAGACAATCGGGACCGACCGAATGAAACTGTTTTTT.

This clonotype was recorded at least ten times. The chain has TRBV15 and TRBJ2-3; 7 nucleotides align to TRBD1. Germline CDR1 reads LNHNV; CDR2 reads YYDKDF (reference sequence). J lost 4 bases, V lost 1 base, and 2 bases had no gene match. The CDR3 covers 14 residues. The CDR3 loop is CATSRGQGADTQYF. The CDR3 DNA is TGTGCCACCAGCAGAGGACAGGGAGCAGATACGCAGTATTTT.

This clonotype has only a few counts. The chain links TRBV6-5 to TRBJ2-3; the D gene could be TRBD1 or TRBD2 (5 bases each). The length of the CDR3 is 13 residues. Trimming took 0 bases from V and 13 from J, leaving 14 bases between them. CDR1 is MNHEY and CDR2 is SVGAGI in the germline V gene. CDR3 sequence: CASSYSRVGEKYF. Written as DNA, the CDR3 is TGTGCCAGCAGTTACTCGAGGGTGGGGGAGAAGTATTTT.

This clonotype was counted ten times or more. The J gene is TRBJ2-1, the V gene TRBV12-3 or TRBV12-4; TRBD2 matches 15 bases. Trimming took 5 bases from V and 4 from J; bases not matched to a gene: 6. The CDR3 contains 17 residues. The CDR3 DNA reads TGTGCCAGCAGTCGGGGACTAGCGGGAGGCTCATACAATGAGCAGTTCTTC. Protein product: CASSRGLAGGSYNEQFF.